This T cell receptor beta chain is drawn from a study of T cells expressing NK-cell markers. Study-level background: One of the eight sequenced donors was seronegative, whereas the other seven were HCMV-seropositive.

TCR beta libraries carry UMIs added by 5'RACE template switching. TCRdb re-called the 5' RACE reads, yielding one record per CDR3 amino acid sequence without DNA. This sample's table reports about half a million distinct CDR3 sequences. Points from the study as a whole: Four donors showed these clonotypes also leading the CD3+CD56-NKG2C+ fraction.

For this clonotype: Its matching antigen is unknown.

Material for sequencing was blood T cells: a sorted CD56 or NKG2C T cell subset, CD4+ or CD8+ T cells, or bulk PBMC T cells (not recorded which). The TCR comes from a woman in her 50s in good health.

CDR3 region: CASTETGGNQPQHF. This chain links TRBV2 with TRBJ1-5; the TRBD1 assignment by TCRdb is unverifiable without DNA. The CDR3 loop spans 14 amino acids. Germline V gene data show CDR1 as SNHLY and CDR2 as FYNNEI.